This T cell receptor (beta chain) was captured in a study of T cells after yellow fever vaccination. Points from the study as a whole: A small share of clonotypes appeared in both CD4 and CD8 compartments.

In regard to this clonotype: Its specificity is unknown.

TCRdb ran MiXCR on the 5' RACE reads and lists one entry per CDR3 protein. The repertoire consists of under 550,000 distinct CDR3 sequences, with 21% occurring once and the leading ten covering around 17%. This CDR3 contains 14 residues. CDR1 and CDR2 (germline): DFQATT, SNEGSKA (reference sequence). The V gene lost 1 base and the J gene lost 0 bases, with 9 bases spanning the gap. The input for sequencing was PBMCs, taken 20 to 25 days after the first yellow fever vaccination. The chain combines TRBV20-1 with TRBJ1-1; perhaps TRBD1 as D (5 bases). The TCR sequence derives from a man aged 18 to 30 who received the YFV17D yellow fever vaccine. The CDR3 region is CSARGGRMNTEAFF. The CDR3, as DNA: TGCAGTGCTAGAGGGGGACGGATGAACACTGAAGCTTTCTTT.